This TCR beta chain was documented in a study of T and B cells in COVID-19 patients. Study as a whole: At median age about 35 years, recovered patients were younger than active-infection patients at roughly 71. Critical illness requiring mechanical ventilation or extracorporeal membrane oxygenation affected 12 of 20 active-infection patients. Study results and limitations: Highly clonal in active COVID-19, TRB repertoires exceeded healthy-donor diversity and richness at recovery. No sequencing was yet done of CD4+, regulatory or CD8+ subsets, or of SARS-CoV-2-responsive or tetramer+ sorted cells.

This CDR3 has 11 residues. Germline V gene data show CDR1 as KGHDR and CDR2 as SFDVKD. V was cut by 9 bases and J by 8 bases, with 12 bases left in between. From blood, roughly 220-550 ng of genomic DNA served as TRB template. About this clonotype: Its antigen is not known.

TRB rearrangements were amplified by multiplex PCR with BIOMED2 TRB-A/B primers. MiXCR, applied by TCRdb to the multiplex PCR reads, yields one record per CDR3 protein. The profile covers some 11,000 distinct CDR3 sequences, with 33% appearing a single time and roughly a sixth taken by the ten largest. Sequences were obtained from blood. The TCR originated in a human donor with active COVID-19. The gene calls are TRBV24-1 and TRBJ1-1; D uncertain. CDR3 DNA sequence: TGTGCCACCCGGAGCGGAGGAGAAGCTTTCTTT. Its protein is CATRSGGEAFF.